The 13 T cell receptor beta chains below were found in one sample sequenced in a study of T cells in Graves' hyperthyroidism and ophthalmopathy. Amplification yielded TCR beta CDR3 regions, with RNA transcripts as the source. Researchers ran a first-round RT-PCR on the TCR CDR3 using the HTBI primer set. TCRdb reanalysed the multiplex PCR reads using MiXCR and keeps one entry per CDR3 protein. The sample records roughly 260,000 distinct CDR3 sequences, 13% to 15% being singletons. Sequences were obtained from blood. The receptors were sampled from a woman in her thirties or forties with Graves' hyperthyroidism that later progressed to Graves' ophthalmopathy.

This clonotype was seen ten or more times. The chain carries TRBV6-1 and TRBJ1-1; D gene ambiguous. Germline V lookup: CDR1 MNHNS, CDR2 SASEGT. The CDR3 contains 15 residues. V lost 6 bases, J lost 0 bases, and 14 bases lay in between. CDR3 DNA: TGTGCCAGCAGACCCCCCGGTCAGTTGAACACTGAAGCTTTCTTT. Translation gives CASRPPGQLNTEAFF.

The chain recombines TRBV2 with TRBJ2-5; D tentatively fits TRBD1 or TRBD2 (6 bases each). This CDR3 has 13 amino acids. Looked up from germline, CDR1 is SNHLY and CDR2 is FYNNEI. Trimming stripped 3 bases from V and 7 bases from J, with 12 bases between. CDR3 coding DNA: TGTGCCAGCAGTGATTCACAGGGAGGGACCCAGTACTTC. This encodes CASSDSQGGTQYF.

This clonotype was counted ten times or more. The genes are TRBV2 and TRBJ2-5; 11 nucleotides line up with TRBD2. V shed 6 bases, J shed 4 bases, and the junction held 7 bases outside the gene matches. CDR3 length: 15 residues. Germline V lookup: CDR1 SNHLY, CDR2 FYNNEI. CDR3 protein: CASSIAGGPGETQYF. CDR3 coding DNA: TGTGCCAGCAGCATAGCGGGAGGGCCAGGAGAGACCCAGTACTTC.

This clonotype has ten or more counts. The chain combines TRBV18 with TRBJ2-2, with a possible D match to TRBD1 (5 bases). CDR1 is KGHSH, CDR2 LQKENI, per germline. The CDR3 is 15 amino acids. V was trimmed by 3 bases and J by 1 base, leaving 9 bases between them. The CDR3 DNA follows: TGTGCCAGCTCACCGCGTCAGGGGAACACCGGGGAGCTGTTTTTT. Translated: CASSPRQGNTGELFF.

The table lists this clonotype with many counts. The CDR3 is CASSQDLLGTGLDYEQYF. The CDR3 coding sequence is TGTGCCAGCAGCCAAGATCTATTGGGAACAGGGCTGGATTACGAGCAGTACTTC. V usage is TRBV4-2 and J usage is TRBJ2-7; maybe TRBD1 (6 bases). From germline, CDR1 is LGHNA and CDR2 YNFKEQ. The CDR3 totals 18 residues. Trimming cost V 0 bases and J 4 bases, with 22 bases left between them.

There are a few counts of this clonotype. The V and J genes are TRBV19 and TRBJ2-1; TRBD2 agrees at 8 bases. After removal of 3 bases from V and 4 bases from J, the junction contained 5 bases not matched to a gene. Germline CDR1 reads LNHDA; CDR2 reads SQIVND (reference sequence). The CDR3 consists of 15 residues. The CDR3 coding sequence is TGTGCCAGTAGTATTGGGACTAGGGGTTACAATGAGCAGTTCTTC. Translating gives CASSIGTRGYNEQFF.

This clonotype was detected many times. V usage is TRBV12-3 or TRBV12-4 and J usage is TRBJ2-5; 10 bases are a match to TRBD2. The CDR3 loop spans 18 amino acids. V lost 2 bases, J lost 2 bases, and 11 bases stayed unmatched. The CDR3: CASSLPRGGLARQETQYF. In DNA, the CDR3 is TGTGCCAGCAGTTTACCCCGTGGGGGACTAGCGCGGCAAGAGACCCAGTACTTC.

This clonotype appeared many times. The DNA for the CDR3 is TGCAGTGCTAGAGATTCTGGGCGGCGGGAAAAACCCCTGCGCTACGAGCAGTACTTC. Its protein is CSARDSGRREKPLRYEQYF. The chain joins TRBV20-1 to TRBJ2-7; D perhaps matches TRBD2 (6 bases). V lost 0 bases and J 3 bases, leaving 27 bases between the germline ends. CDR3 length: 19 residues. Per the germline V gene, CDR1 is DFQATT and CDR2 is SNEGSKA (reference sequence).

This clonotype has ten or more counts. The rearrangement joins TRBV5-1 to TRBJ2-7; 10 bases line up with TRBD2. The CDR3 is made up of 17 amino acids. V was pared by 1 base and J by 2 bases, with 9 bases of the junction left unmatched. Germline V gives CDR1 SGHRS, CDR2 YFSETQ. For the CDR3, the DNA is TGCGCCAGCAGCTTGAAGGCAGCGGGAGGGCCGGCCTACGAGCAGTACTTC. Amino acid sequence: CASSLKAAGGPAYEQYF.

The sample holds a few counts of this clonotype. The rearrangement links TRBV2 to TRBJ1-1; D unclear. CDR1 is SNHLY, CDR2 FYNNEI, per germline. V was trimmed by 1 base and J by 2 bases, leaving 11 bases between them. The CDR3 has 15 amino acids. DNA of the CDR3: TGTGCCAGCAGTGAAGACCTCGGCGGCAACACTGAAGCTTTCTTT. Protein product: CASSEDLGGNTEAFF.

This clonotype was found many times. This chain joins TRBV5-1 and TRBJ2-3; perhaps TRBD2 as D (6 bases). V lost 1 base and J lost 0, with 12 bases in between. The CDR3 is 16 residues long. CDR1 is SGHRS, CDR2 YFSETQ, per germline. CDR3 region: CASSLSYGTSTDTQYF. As DNA, the CDR3 is TGCGCCAGCAGCTTGTCATACGGGACTAGCACAGATACGCAGTATTTT.

In its sample, this clonotype was seen a few times. The V and J genes are TRBV5-1 and TRBJ2-7; TRBD2 matches at 11 bases. Germline CDR1 and CDR2: SGHRS and YFSETQ. J gave up 0 bases and V 7 bases, and 12 bases lay outside the gene matches. CDR3 length: 17 amino acids. CDR3 nucleotide sequence: TGCGCCAGCCGCCAGGGGACTAGCGGCCTGTCCTCCTACGAGCAGTACTTC. Its protein product is CASRQGTSGLSSYEQYF.

The rearrangement uses TRBV2 and TRBJ2-1, with D possibly TRBD2 on 5 matching bases. V was cut by 6 bases and J by 12 bases, with 18 bases left in between. Germline V lookup: CDR1 SNHLY, CDR2 FYNNEI. The CDR3 is 13 residues long. Here the CDR3 DNA reads TGTGCCAGCAGCCCCGGACTCGCCCGGTGGCAGTTCTTC. As protein: CASSPGLARWQFF.